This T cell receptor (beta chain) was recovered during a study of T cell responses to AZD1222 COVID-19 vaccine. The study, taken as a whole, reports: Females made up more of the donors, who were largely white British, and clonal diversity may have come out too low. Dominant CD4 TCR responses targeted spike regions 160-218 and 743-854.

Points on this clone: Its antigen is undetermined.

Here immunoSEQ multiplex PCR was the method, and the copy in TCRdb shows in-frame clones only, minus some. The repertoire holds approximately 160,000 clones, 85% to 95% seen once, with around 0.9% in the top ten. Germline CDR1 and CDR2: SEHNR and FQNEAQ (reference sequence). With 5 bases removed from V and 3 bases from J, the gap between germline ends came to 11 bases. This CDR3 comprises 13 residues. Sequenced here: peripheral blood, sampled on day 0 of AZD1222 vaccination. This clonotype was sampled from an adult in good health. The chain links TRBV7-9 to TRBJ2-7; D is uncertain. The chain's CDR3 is CASSLPEHYEQYF. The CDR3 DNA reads TGTGCCAGCAGCCTACCGGAACACTACGAGCAGTACTTC.